The TCR beta chain described here comes from a study of blood T cell repertoires in COVID-19. In the original workflow: How many nucleated cells were present was estimated from reference gene primer amplification. The data were produced by immunoSEQ multiplex PCR, yet TCRdb's version contains in-frame clones alone and is incomplete. The V and J calls and clone size are taken from that table; D and trimming were inferred from the DNA. Altogether approximately 89,000 clones are present, about three quarters being singletons, with the ten largest covering 40% to 60%. The CDR3 runs to 15 residues. Germline CDR1 and CDR2: SNHLY and FYNNEI. The junction had 4 bases not matched to a gene; V was cut back by 4 bases and J by 4 bases.

The gene calls are TRBV2 and TRBJ2-7; 13 nucleotides agree with TRBD2. The sequenced material came from peripheral blood. This sequence originates from a human donor in a cohort sampled during active COVID-19. The CDR3 spells CASSGRTSGSYEQYF. CDR3 in DNA: TGTGCCAGCAGTGGAAGGACTAGCGGGAGTTACGAGCAGTACTTC.